This T cell receptor beta chain originates from a study of regulatory T cells in long-lasting Graves disease. Per germline, CDR1 SNHLY and CDR2 FYNNEI. The V end lost 3 bases, the J end lost 3 bases, and 8 bases lay between the germline ends. The CDR3 is 13 residues long. Arm-PCR of CDR3 regions and iRepertoire HTBI primers were the basis on which TCR beta libraries were built. TCRdb reanalysed the multiplex PCR reads using MiXCR and keeps one entry per CDR3 protein. Among 350,000 to 500,000 distinct CDR3 sequences listed, 14% were seen once. At least ten counts were recorded for this clonotype. The time point denotes: newly diagnosed GD, antithyroid drugs for less than 3 months. TCR sequences were obtained from RNA taken from PBMCs. The same sample was also used in a study of T cells in Graves' hyperthyroidism and ophthalmopathy.

The chain is built from TRBV2 and TRBJ1-2; maybe TRBD1 (5 bases). Here the sequenced sample was peripheral blood mononuclear cells (PBMCs), taken at new diagnosis, from a patient treated with antithyroid drugs. This receptor was obtained from a woman in her 50s with Graves disease. The CDR3: CASSDTGDYGYTF. The CDR3 DNA is TGTGCCAGCAGTGATACAGGCGACTATGGCTACACCTTC.